Below, 25 T cell receptor beta chains from the same sample are listed, as sequenced in a study of blood T cell repertoires in COVID-19. Clones were read by immunoSEQ multiplex PCR, and TCRdb kept only the in-frame ones, dropping some. The sample holds around 230,000 clones, around 90% seen once. Sequences were obtained from PBMCs or T cells enriched from blood (not recorded which). The receptors here all came from a man aged 18 to 29 with acute COVID-19.

The genes are TRBV10-3 and TRBJ2-1; 8 bases agree with TRBD1. The CDR3 is 16 residues long. The V segment lost 0 bases and the J segment 5 bases; nucleotides outside the gene matches: 6. Germline CDR1 reads ENHRY; CDR2 reads SYGVKD. For the CDR3, the DNA is TGTGCCATCAGTGAGTCGACGTGGACAGGGAACAATGAGCAGTTCTTC. Translating gives CAISESTWTGNNEQFF.

The J gene is TRBJ1-1, the V gene TRBV28, with D tentatively TRBD1 (5 bases). The CDR3 is made up of 12 amino acids. CDR1 is MDHEN and CDR2 is SYDVKM in the germline V gene. The V end lost 8 bases, the J end lost 5 bases, and 12 bases lay between the germline ends. In nucleotides, the CDR3 is TGTGCCAGCCGTCGGGGGGGGACTGAAGCTTTCTTT. Encoded protein: CASRRGGTEAFF.

This rearrangement joins TRBV6-2 or TRBV6-3 to TRBJ2-7; D might be TRBD2 (6 bases). V gave up 6 bases and J gave up 4 bases, with 16 bases separating them. Germline V CDR1 and CDR2: MNHEY, SVGEGT. The CDR3 consists of 14 residues. Here the CDR3 reads CASSPRELRYEQYF. The DNA of the CDR3 is TGTGCCAGCAGCCCCCGGGAGCTTCGATACGAGCAGTACTTC.

V gene TRBV4-1 combines with J gene TRBJ2-1; 8 bases line up with TRBD1. This CDR3 has 18 amino acids. Germline lookup yields CDR1 MGHRA and CDR2 YSYEKL. Unmatched junction bases numbered 11, after V lost 4 bases and J lost 0 bases. The CDR3 sequence is CASSLTGTGVVSYNEQFF. Here the CDR3 DNA reads TGCGCCAGCAGCCTTACGGGGACAGGAGTTGTCTCCTACAATGAGCAGTTCTTC.

This chain links TRBV28 with TRBJ1-6; D is unclear. V shed 6 bases and J shed 0 bases, with 9 bases lying between them. The germline CDR1 and CDR2 sequences are MDHEN and SYDVKM. The CDR3 covers 15 residues. CDR3 DNA sequence: TGTGCCAGCAGCCGGAGTGGCTCCTATAATTCACCCCTCCACTTT. It encodes CASSRSGSYNSPLHF.

The DNA for the CDR3 is TGTGCCAGCAGTAACCCAGGGGTAACTGAAGCTTTCTTT. It is translated as CASSNPGVTEAFF. This sequence joins TRBV28 and TRBJ1-1; D is perhaps TRBD1 (6 bases). The CDR3 runs to 13 residues. The V gene lost 5 bases and the J gene lost 5 bases, with 12 bases spanning the gap. Germline CDR1 MDHEN, CDR2 SYDVKM.

This sequence joins TRBV19 and TRBJ2-3; 8 bases agree with TRBD2. J was trimmed by 4 bases and V by 2 bases; bases with no gene match: 5. Looked up from germline, CDR1 is LNHDA and CDR2 is SQIVND (reference sequence). The CDR3 covers 15 residues. CDR3 protein: CASSIPGRAPDTQYF. CDR3 in DNA: TGTGCCAGTAGTATACCCGGGAGGGCCCCAGATACGCAGTATTTT.

The chain employs TRBV6-5 and TRBJ1-1, with D possibly matching TRBD1 (6 bases). The CDR3 has 16 residues. Trimming shortened V by 0 bases and J by 3 bases, and 14 bases separated the two germline ends. CDR1 and CDR2 from the germline V gene are MNHEY and SVGAGI. The CDR3 DNA follows: TGTGCCAGCAGTTACTCGAAGTTATCAGGGGACACTGAAGCTTTCTTT. Protein: CASSYSKLSGDTEAFF.

The genes are TRBV5-1 and TRBJ2-7; tentative D call: TRBD2 (6 bases). V was pared by 2 bases and J by 2 bases, with 11 bases between. This CDR3 comprises 14 residues. CDR1 is SGHRS, CDR2 YFSETQ, per germline. The CDR3 sequence is CASSFGSGPYEQYF. The DNA of the CDR3 is TGCGCCAGCAGCTTCGGGAGCGGCCCCTACGAGCAGTACTTC. Full variable domain (rest looked up from reference TRBV5-1 and TRBJ2-7): KAGVTQTPRYLIKTRGQQVTLSCSPISGHRSVSWYQQTPGQGLQFLFEYFSETQRNKGNFPGRFSGRQFSNSRSEMNVSTLELGDSALYLCASSFGSGPYEQYFGPGTRLTVT.

The chain has TRBV28 and TRBJ2-5; 11 nucleotides agree with TRBD2. The germline V gene has CDR1 MDHEN and CDR2 SYDVKM. Trimming cost V 3 bases and J 4 bases; bases outside gene matches: 4. This CDR3 has 15 amino acids. The CDR3 sequence: CASSLNLAGGETQYF. The CDR3 region has the DNA TGTGCCAGCAGTTTGAACCTAGCGGGAGGAGAGACCCAGTACTTC.

The J gene is TRBJ2-2, the V gene TRBV7-2; 8 bases align to TRBD1. Germline V gene lookup returns CDR1 SGHTA and CDR2 FQGNSA. V dropped 10 bases and J dropped 4; count of bases not matched to a gene: 5. The CDR3 totals 13 residues. Here the CDR3 reads CATETGVTGELFF. The CDR3 DNA sequence: TGTGCCACCGAGACAGGGGTCACCGGGGAGCTGTTTTTT. Variable domain in full (rest from reference TRBV7-2 and TRBJ2-2): GAGVSQSPSNKVTEKGKDVELRCDPISGHTALYWYRQSLGQGLEFLIYFQGNSAPDKSGLPSDRFSAERTGGSVSTLTIQRTQQEDSAVYLCATETGVTGELFFGEGSRLTVL.

The chain is built from TRBV10-3 and TRBJ1-1; perhaps TRBD1 as D (5 bases). This CDR3 has 13 amino acids. CDR1 is ENHRY and CDR2 is SYGVKD in the germline V gene. The germline V and J ends were trimmed by 11 bases and 4 bases, with 17 bases remaining between them. CDR3 loop: CACRRGGATEAFF. The CDR3 DNA follows: TGTGCCTGCAGACGGGGAGGGGCCACTGAAGCTTTCTTT.

The V gene is TRBV6-5, the J gene TRBJ1-2, with 7 bases identical to TRBD1. With V trimmed by 5 bases and J by 4 bases, 7 bases remained unmatched. This CDR3 is built from 14 residues. The germline gives CDR1 MNHEY, CDR2 SVGAGI. The CDR3 DNA is TGTGCCAGCAGTAGACAGGGCAGTAGCTATGGCTACACCTTC. Amino acids: CASSRQGSSYGYTF.

The chain is built from TRBV9 and TRBJ2-5; 8 bases are a match to TRBD2. From germline, CDR1 is SGDLS and CDR2 YYNGEE. There are 14 residues in the CDR3. J gave up 1 base and V 3 bases, and 2 bases lay outside the gene matches. The CDR3 DNA reads TGTGCCAGCAGCGGGGCGGGAGGCCAAGAGACCCAGTACTTC. As protein: CASSGAGGQETQYF.

This chain joins TRBV29-1 and TRBJ2-7, with D possibly being TRBD1 (6 bases). The ends were cut back, 4 bases at V and 5 bases at J, with 15 bases in the middle. The CDR3 contains 13 residues. Germline CDR1 is SQVTM and CDR2 is ANQGSEA. The CDR3, as DNA: TGCAGCGTTGGAACAGGGAGTCTGGACGAGCAGTACTTC. Its translation: CSVGTGSLDEQYF.

The chain has TRBV9 and TRBJ2-1; no firm D call. From germline, CDR1 is SGDLS and CDR2 YYNGEE. This CDR3 contains 13 residues. Trimming took 0 bases from V and 10 from J, leaving 11 bases between them. The CDR3 is CASSVEAFGEQFF. Written as DNA, the CDR3 is TGTGCCAGCAGCGTAGAAGCTTTCGGGGAGCAGTTCTTC. Combining the CDR3 with reference TRBV9 and TRBJ2-1 gives the whole variable domain DSGVTQTPKHLITATGQRVTLRCSPRSGDLSVYWYQQSLDQGLQFLIQYYNGEERAKGNILERFSAQQFPDLHSELNLSSLELGDSALYFCASSVEAFGEQFFGPGTRLTVL.

J is TRBJ1-5 and V is TRBV11-2, with 7 bases matching TRBD1. Germline assignment: CDR1 SGHAT and CDR2 FQNNGV. The V gene end was trimmed by 1 base and the J gene end by 6 bases; junction bases not matched to a gene: 6. The CDR3 sequence is 15 residues long. CDR3 protein: CASSLGTGHSQPQHF. In nucleotides, the CDR3 is TGTGCCAGCAGCTTAGGGACAGGACATAGTCAGCCCCAGCATTTT.

This chain links TRBV6-1 with TRBJ2-7; TRBD1 matches 9 bases. Trimming took 3 bases from V and 4 from J; bases not matched to a gene: 7. The CDR3 length is 15 residues. The germline V gene encodes CDR1 MNHNS and CDR2 SASEGT. As DNA, the CDR3 is TGTGCCAGCAGTGATAGAACAGGGGGCCTGTACGAGCAGTACTTC. The encoded protein is CASSDRTGGLYEQYF.

The CDR3 is CASSLGHPSEAFF. The CDR3 DNA sequence: TGTGCCAGCAGCCTGGGACACCCCTCTGAAGCTTTCTTT. The chain is built from TRBV13 and TRBJ1-1, with D perhaps matching TRBD1 (6 bases). V dropped 5 bases and J dropped 6 bases, with 13 bases sitting between them. The CDR3 is 13 residues long. The germline V gene encodes CDR1 PRHDT and CDR2 FYEKMQ (reference sequence).

This chain links TRBV28 with TRBJ1-1, with TRBD1 identical over 8 bases. The V and J ends lost 8 bases and 11 bases, in that order; junction bases with no gene match: 10. This CDR3 contains 12 residues. Germline V CDR1 and CDR2: MDHEN, SYDVKM. The chain's CDR3 is CASQDRDLWAFF. The DNA of the CDR3 is TGTGCCAGCCAGGACAGGGATTTGTGGGCTTTCTTT.

V is TRBV28 and J is TRBJ2-3; 10 nucleotides agree with TRBD1. Germline CDR1 MDHEN, CDR2 SYDVKM. Trimming removed 6 bases from V and 2 bases from J; junction bases left unmatched: 5. The CDR3 has 15 amino acids. The CDR3 protein is CASRPGTGDTDTQYF. In DNA form, the CDR3 reads TGTGCCAGCAGGCCCGGGACAGGGGACACAGATACGCAGTATTTT.

J is TRBJ2-7 and V is TRBV10-1; 7 bases align to TRBD2. Germline V lookup: CDR1 WNHNN, CDR2 SYGVQD (reference sequence). J gave up 3 bases and V 2 bases, and 4 bases lay outside the gene matches. The CDR3 is 14 residues long. CDR3 amino acids: CASSELAENYEQYF. Written as DNA, the CDR3 is TGCGCCAGCAGTGAGCTAGCGGAGAACTACGAGCAGTACTTC.

The rearrangement joins TRBV18 to TRBJ1-3; no clear D. CDR1 and CDR2 (germline): KGHSH, LQKENI. CDR3 size: 16 residues. The V end lost 0 bases, the J end lost 1 base, and 10 bases lay between the germline ends. CDR3 DNA sequence: TGTGCCAGCTCACCACCGAGCGAACGTTCTGGAAACACCATATATTTT. Translating gives CASSPPSERSGNTIYF.

The chain joins TRBV28 to TRBJ2-7; D might be TRBD1 (5 bases). The germline CDR1 and CDR2 sequences are MDHEN and SYDVKM. V was clipped by 7 bases and J by 3 bases, with 13 bases between them. This CDR3 comprises 13 residues. CDR3 amino acids: CASTEDSYYEQYF. CDR3 sequence (DNA): TGTGCCAGCACCGAAGACAGTTACTACGAGCAGTACTTC.

The chain links TRBV18 to TRBJ2-1; the match to TRBD2 covers 12 bases. The CDR3 covers 21 residues. Germline CDR1 KGHSH, CDR2 LQKENI. J lost 5 bases, V lost 1 base, and 18 bases had no gene match. The CDR3 spells CASSPRRGDLAGGQENNEQFF. The CDR3, as DNA: TGTGCCAGCTCACCACGGCGCGGGGATCTAGCGGGAGGGCAGGAGAACAATGAGCAGTTCTTC.